Below are 32 T cell receptor beta chains sequenced from a single sample in a study of identical twins. In TCRdb, the 5' RACE reads were re-called with MiXCR into one record per CDR3 protein. The sample contains approximately 600,000 distinct CDR3 sequences, under 8.5% of which appear only once. This same sample was also part of a study on yellow fever vaccine responses in identical twins.

Input material: PBMCs. The receptors originated from a woman aged 18-29 years in good health.

At least ten counts were recorded for this clonotype. The rearrangement joins TRBV24-1 to TRBJ2-5; 10 nucleotides agree with TRBD1. This CDR3 is 15 amino acids long. V was pared by 3 bases and J by 5 bases, with 5 bases of the junction left unmatched. Germline CDR1 reads KGHDR; CDR2 reads SFDVKD. In nucleotides, the CDR3 is TGTGCCACCAGTGATACCCCGGACAGGGGGGAGACCCAGTACTTC. It translates to CATSDTPDRGETQYF.

The chain employs TRBV12-3 or TRBV12-4 and TRBJ2-1; 7 bases agree with TRBD2. The CDR3 loop spans 16 amino acids. V shed 6 bases, J shed 1 base, and the junction held 9 bases outside the gene matches. CDR3 nucleotides: TGTGCCAGCAGCCGACGGAGCGGGGCATCCTACAATGAGCAGTTCTTC. It codes for CASSRRSGASYNEQFF.

The sample holds many counts of this clonotype. The germline gene is not matched at one end of the junction; a read error may be the cause. The chain joins TRBV5-1 to TRBJ2-1, with 11 bases lining up with TRBD2. The CDR3 has 15 amino acids. Per the germline V gene, CDR1 is SGHRS and CDR2 is YFSETQ. Here the CDR3 reads CASSGGTSGYNEQFF. The CDR3 nucleotides are TGTGCCAGCAGCGGCGGGACTAGCGGATACAATGAGCAGTTCTTC.

This clonotype was counted only a few times. V and J are TRBV7-9 and TRBJ2-1; D gene uncertain. This CDR3 spans 12 amino acids. CDR1 SEHNR and CDR2 FQNEAQ come from the germline V gene (reference sequence). Trimming took 5 bases from V and 6 from J, leaving 8 bases between them. As DNA, the CDR3 is TGTGCCAGCAGCGCGGTCCTCAATGAGCAGTTCTTC. Translation: CASSAVLNEQFF.

The chain carries TRBV15 and TRBJ2-1; 12 bases agree with TRBD2. With 2 bases clipped from V and 10 bases from J, the junction kept 6 bases outside the gene matches. The CDR3 totals 15 residues. The germline gives CDR1 LNHNV, CDR2 YYDKDF (reference sequence). Here the CDR3 DNA reads TGTGCCACCAGCAGACCTAGCGGGGGGGCAGCCGAGCAGTTCTTC. It encodes CATSRPSGGAAEQFF.

This clonotype was detected only a few times. The V call is TRBV7-8, the J call TRBJ2-1; D is ambiguous. Germline CDR1 and CDR2: SGHVS and FQNEAQ. V lost 4 bases and J 0 bases, leaving 13 bases between the germline ends. The CDR3 is made up of 16 amino acids. The CDR3 spells CASSYRLGGSYNEQFF. The CDR3, as DNA: TGTGCCAGCAGCTATAGACTTGGCGGCTCCTACAATGAGCAGTTCTTC.

At least ten counts were recorded for this clonotype. DNA of the CDR3: TGCGCCAGCAGCTCCTCCGGGGTACAAGAGACCCAGTACTTC. Amino acids: CASSSSGVQETQYF. The chain combines TRBV5-1 with TRBJ2-5; tentatively, D is TRBD2 (5 bases). There are 14 residues in the CDR3. V lost 3 bases, J lost 2 bases, and 11 bases lay in between. Germline V CDR1 and CDR2: SGHRS, YFSETQ.

This clonotype has only a few counts. The chain has TRBV16 and TRBJ1-4, with a tentative D call TRBD1 (5 bases). Deletions cut 4 bases from V and 5 bases from J, with 20 bases between. Germline V lookup: CDR1 KGHSY, CDR2 FQNENV. This CDR3 spans 17 amino acids. The CDR3 bases are TGTGCCAGCAGCCTATTAGAGCCGGGACCTGAAAATGAAAAACTGTTTTTT. This encodes CASSLLEPGPENEKLFF.

The chain joins TRBV7-2 to TRBJ2-2; 9 nucleotides match TRBD1. The CDR3 sequence is 16 residues long. CDR1 is SGHTA, CDR2 FQGNSA, per germline. V lost 5 bases, J lost 2 bases, and 6 bases stayed unmatched. The CDR3 sequence is CASSGRTGANTGELFF. The CDR3 DNA is TGTGCCAGCAGCGGCCGGACAGGGGCAAACACCGGGGAGCTGTTTTTT.

The CDR3 DNA sequence: TGCGCCAGCAGCCAAGTTGGGGGCGGCGTGACTAATGAAAAACTGTTTTTT. It codes for CASSQVGGGVTNEKLFF. The chain has TRBV4-1 and TRBJ1-4; weak D call: TRBD1 (6 bases). V lost 1 base and J 2 bases, leaving 14 bases between the germline ends. In germline, CDR1 is MGHRA, CDR2 YSYEKL. The CDR3 is made up of 17 amino acids.

This clonotype was observed many times. V usage is TRBV6-1 and J usage is TRBJ2-3, with no clear D. This CDR3 has 11 residues. V gave up 3 bases and J gave up 5 bases, with 3 bases separating them. Germline assignment: CDR1 MNHNS and CDR2 SASEGT. The CDR3, as DNA: TGTGCCAGCAGTGATGTAGATACGCAGTATTTT. Encoded protein: CASSDVDTQYF.

This clonotype was detected a few times. The chain links TRBV20-1 to TRBJ2-2; D gene uncertain. The V gene lost 4 bases and the J gene lost 0 bases, with 15 bases spanning the gap. The CDR3 extends over 16 amino acids. The germline CDR1 and CDR2 sequences are DFQATT and SNEGSKA (reference sequence). The CDR3 DNA follows: TGCAGTGCTACTGGACCCTCGAAAGCGAACACCGGGGAGCTGTTTTTT. It yields the protein CSATGPSKANTGELFF.

This sequence joins TRBV29-1 and TRBJ2-7; 8 nucleotides agree with TRBD1. The germline gives CDR1 SQVTM, CDR2 ANQGSEA. The CDR3 length is 12 residues. Losses at the gene ends were 7 bases for V and 5 bases for J; bases not matched to a gene: 7. CDR3 DNA sequence: TGCAGCGCGGACACAGGGGGGAACGAGCAGTACTTC. As protein: CSADTGGNEQYF.

Details on this clonotype: A much larger clone lies one base from this, so it may be a read error. This rearrangement joins TRBV5-1 to TRBJ2-1, with D perhaps assigned TRBD1 or TRBD2 (6 bases each). This CDR3 contains 16 residues. The V end lost 3 bases, the J end lost 5 bases, and 18 bases lay between the germline ends. In germline, CDR1 is SGHRS, CDR2 YFSETQ. The CDR3 DNA is TGCGCCAGCAGCTCAAACCTAGGGGGGTCCCACAATGAGCAGTTCTTC. It is translated as CASSSNLGGSHNEQFF. Variable domain in full (rest from reference TRBV5-1 and TRBJ2-1): KAGVTQTPRYLIKTRGQQVTLSCSPISGHRSVSWYQQTPGQGLQFLFEYFSETQRNKGNFPGRFSGRQFSNSRSEMNVSTLELGDSALYLCASSSNLGGSHNEQFFGPGTRLTVL.

The rearrangement links TRBV27 to TRBJ1-6, with a possible D match to TRBD1 (5 bases). Trimming cost V 6 bases and J 8 bases, with 26 bases left between them. Germline V CDR1 and CDR2: MNHEY, SMNVEV (reference sequence). CDR3 size: 18 residues. The CDR3 DNA is TGTGCCAGCAGACAACCGGCCCAGGGCCCCCCCCGGTATTCACCCCTCCACTTT. Translated: CASRQPAQGPPRYSPLHF.

Only a few counts were recorded for this clonotype. The chain recombines TRBV7-9 with TRBJ2-3, with a possible D match to TRBD2 (6 bases). Trimming cost V 3 bases and J 3 bases, with 16 bases left between them. Germline-derived CDR1 and CDR2 are SEHNR and FQNEAQ (reference sequence). The CDR3 runs 16 residues. The CDR3, as DNA: TGTGCCAGCAGCTTTAGGCGGGGTATGGGGACAGATACGCAGTATTTT. Translation gives CASSFRRGMGTDTQYF.

This clonotype was counted a few times. This chain uses TRBV7-9 with TRBJ1-3; D gene ambiguous. The germline gives CDR1 SEHNR, CDR2 FQNEAQ (reference sequence). The V end was cut by 5 bases, the J end by 0 bases, with 5 bases between. This CDR3 contains 13 residues. CDR3 nucleotide sequence: TGTGCCAGCAGCCAAAACTCTGGAAACACCATATATTTT. Its protein is CASSQNSGNTIYF.

The chain joins TRBV5-6 to TRBJ2-7; TRBD2 is a possible D gene (6 bases). This CDR3 spans 14 amino acids. V dropped 4 bases and J dropped 0 bases, with 11 bases sitting between them. Germline V gene lookup returns CDR1 SGHDT and CDR2 YYEEEE. This CDR3 reads CASSPGVISYEQYF. CDR3 in DNA: TGTGCCAGCAGCCCGGGGGTCATCTCCTACGAGCAGTACTTC.

V is TRBV15 and J is TRBJ2-1; 10 nucleotides match TRBD2. This CDR3 spans 16 amino acids. V trimming: 3 bases; J trimming: 3 bases; junction bases outside the gene matches: 5. Germline V CDR1 and CDR2: LNHNV, YYDKDF (reference sequence). The CDR3 region is CATSRPGTSDYNEQFF. The CDR3 DNA follows: TGTGCCACCAGCAGGCCCGGGACTAGCGACTACAATGAGCAGTTCTTC.

This clonotype has just a few counts. The chain is built from TRBV11-3 and TRBJ2-7, with TRBD2 matching 8 bases. Trimming at V came to 5 bases and at J to 9 bases, leaving 12 bases not matched to a gene. This CDR3 has 14 amino acids. CDR1 is SGHNT and CDR2 is YENEEA in the germline V gene. CDR3 DNA sequence: TGTGCCAGCAGCCCCCGGGAGGGCCTCGGTGTGCAGTACTTC. Translating gives CASSPREGLGVQYF.

The sample holds a few counts of this clonotype. At one of its ends the junction is not consistent with the germline gene, which may arise from a read error. The rearrangement uses TRBV2 and TRBJ2-7, with 10 bases matching TRBD2. This CDR3 is built from 16 residues. Looked up from germline, CDR1 is SNHLY and CDR2 is FYNNEI. In DNA, the CDR3 is TGTGCCAGCAGTGAAGTTAGCCCCGGGACTAGCGATACTGTGCACTTC. This translates into CASSEVSPGTSDTVHF.

This clonotype was seen repeatedly, ten times or more. The chain employs TRBV24-1 and TRBJ2-1, with 10 bases aligning to TRBD2. The V segment lost 7 bases and the J segment 3 bases; nucleotides outside the gene matches: 14. Germline CDR1 and CDR2: KGHDR and SFDVKD. The CDR3 length is 18 residues. The CDR3 sequence: CATRSSSGSPPLYNEQFF. The CDR3 DNA is TGTGCCACCAGAAGCTCTAGCGGGAGCCCCCCACTCTACAATGAGCAGTTCTTC.

This clonotype was counted at least ten times. J is TRBJ1-2 and V is TRBV9, with TRBD1 matching 7 bases. CDR1 and CDR2 (germline): SGDLS, YYNGEE. This CDR3 region has 15 residues. Trimming removed 7 bases from V and 2 bases from J; junction bases left unmatched: 11. The CDR3 is CASGPPGGQNYGYTF. The DNA for the CDR3 is TGTGCCAGCGGCCCACCAGGGGGACAGAACTATGGCTACACCTTC.

The chain employs TRBV7-8 and TRBJ2-7, with D perhaps TRBD2 (5 bases). The ends were cut back, 7 bases at V and 2 bases at J, with 18 bases in the middle. The germline V gene has CDR1 SGHVS and CDR2 FQNEAQ. The CDR3 runs 15 residues. The CDR3 loop reads CASNTRAASPYEQYF. CDR3 DNA: TGTGCCAGCAACACGAGGGCCGCATCCCCCTACGAGCAGTACTTC.

This clonotype was recorded at least ten times. V is TRBV6-1 and J is TRBJ2-1; 8 bases agree with TRBD1. Germline CDR1 and CDR2: MNHNS and SASEGT. J lost 3 bases, V lost 8 bases, and 3 bases had no gene match. The CDR3 is made up of 13 amino acids. Here the CDR3 reads CASGQGLYNEQFF. The DNA for the CDR3 is TGTGCCAGCGGACAGGGACTCTACAATGAGCAGTTCTTC.

This chain joins TRBV20-1 and TRBJ2-7; no clear D. Per the germline V gene, CDR1 is DFQATT and CDR2 is SNEGSKA (reference sequence). The CDR3 spans 13 residues. This CDR3 is CSARGSVSYEQYV. Written as DNA, the CDR3 is TGCAGTGCGAGAGGATCAGTGTCCTACGAGCAGTACGTC.

V gene TRBV12-3 or TRBV12-4 combines with J gene TRBJ2-2; 7 nucleotides match TRBD2. The CDR3 consists of 16 residues. V lost 3 bases to trimming and J lost 6 bases; unmatched junction nucleotides: 10. CDR3 residues: CASSLRAGVYPGELFF. DNA for the CDR3: TGTGCCAGCAGTTTGAGGGCGGGAGTTTATCCCGGGGAGCTGTTTTTT.

This clonotype was detected ten times or more. The chain combines TRBV2 with TRBJ1-4; no firm D call. V gave up 6 bases and J gave up 3 bases, with 5 bases separating them. CDR3 length equals 12 residues. CDR1 SNHLY and CDR2 FYNNEI come from the germline V gene. In DNA, the CDR3 is TGTGCCAGCAGGGCCCCTAATGAAAAACTGTTTTTT. This translates into CASRAPNEKLFF.

The chain recombines TRBV20-1 with TRBJ1-1, with unresolved D. The V gene's germline CDR1 is DFQATT and CDR2 SNEGSKA (reference sequence). The V gene lost 3 bases and the J gene lost 3 bases, with 14 bases spanning the gap. The CDR3 is made up of 14 amino acids. The CDR3 loop is CSASSSPADTEAFF. In nucleotides, the CDR3 is TGCAGTGCTAGCTCATCCCCGGCGGACACTGAAGCTTTCTTT.

The chain couples TRBV2 to TRBJ2-1; 7 bases match TRBD2. CDR1 and CDR2 from the germline V gene are SNHLY and FYNNEI. The CDR3 contains 13 residues. V dropped 6 bases and J dropped 8; count of bases not matched to a gene: 7. The CDR3 region is CASRGGRRDEQFF. The CDR3 DNA follows: TGTGCCAGCAGGGGGGGGAGGCGGGATGAGCAGTTCTTC.

This clonotype was detected a few times. The J gene is TRBJ2-1, the V gene TRBV3-1; possibly TRBD1 or TRBD2 for D (6 bases each). The germline V gene encodes CDR1 LGHDT and CDR2 YNNKEL (reference sequence). V dropped 3 bases and J dropped 9 bases, with 9 bases sitting between them. This CDR3 is 12 amino acids long. The CDR3 region is CASSQGGREQFF. The CDR3 DNA sequence: TGTGCCAGCAGCCAGGGGGGCCGTGAGCAGTTCTTC.

This clonotype has just a few counts. V is TRBV10-2 and J is TRBJ2-3; no definite D call. The CDR3 loop spans 13 amino acids. The germline V and J ends were trimmed by 10 bases and 3 bases, with 14 bases remaining between them. CDR1 and CDR2 from the germline V gene are WSHSY and SAAADI. The CDR3 loop reads CATRNTPTDTQYF. The CDR3 DNA sequence: TGCGCCACCAGAAATACACCGACAGATACGCAGTATTTT.